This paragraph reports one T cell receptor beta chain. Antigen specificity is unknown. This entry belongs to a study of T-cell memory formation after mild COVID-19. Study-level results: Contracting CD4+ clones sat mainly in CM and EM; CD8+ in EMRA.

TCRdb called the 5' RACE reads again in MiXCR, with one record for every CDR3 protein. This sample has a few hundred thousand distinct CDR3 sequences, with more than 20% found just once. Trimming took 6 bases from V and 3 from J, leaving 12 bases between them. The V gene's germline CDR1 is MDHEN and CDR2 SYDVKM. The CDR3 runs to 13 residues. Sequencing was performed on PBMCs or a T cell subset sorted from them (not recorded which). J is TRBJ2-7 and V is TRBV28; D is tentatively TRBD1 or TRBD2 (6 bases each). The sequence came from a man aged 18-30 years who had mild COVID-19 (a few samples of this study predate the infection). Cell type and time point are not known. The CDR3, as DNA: TGTGCCAGCAGCGGAGGGACAAACTACGAGCAGTACGTC. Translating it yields CASSGGTNYEQYV.